This TCR beta chain was identified during a study of blood T cell repertoires in COVID-19. Background on the study: Sites across the United States, Italy and Spain contributed samples from acute and convalescent COVID-19. PBMCs, B-cell-depleted T cells, or T cells were the source of the cDNA or gDNA that made up the material.

Clones were sequenced by immunoSEQ multiplex PCR, and TCRdb holds only the in-frame ones, with some missing. The sample lists under 450,000 clones, more than 85% occurring once. Participants spanned ages roughly 18 to 95 years and resided in 20 to 25 US areas. Participants were placed into cohorts based on the clinical history they reported. Germline assignment: CDR1 SEHNR and CDR2 FQNEAQ (reference sequence). Trimming left V 3 bases short and J 8 bases short, with 5 bases between. The length of the CDR3 is 12 residues. The chain is built from TRBV7-9 and TRBJ1-6; no reliable D call. The sequenced sample was PBMCs or T cells enriched from blood (not recorded which). The sequence derives from a woman aged 40 to 50 who had been exposed to COVID-19. CDR3 DNA: TGTGCCAGCAGCTTGGGCTATTCACCCCTCCACTTT. It encodes CASSLGYSPLHF.